This TCR beta chain derives from a study of beta chain features in type 1 diabetes. Study-wide points: The naive, central memory and Treg TCRB repertoires showed an apparent similarity that was greater among patients than among healthy donors.

The whole isolated RNA underwent reverse transcription, so sequencing captured expressed TCRB transcripts. Clones were read by immunoSEQ multiplex PCR, and TCRdb kept only the in-frame ones, dropping some. This table holds roughly 400,000 clones, about 15% found once. Looked up from germline, CDR1 is MNHEY and CDR2 is SMNVEV (reference sequence). CDR3 length: 13 amino acids. V was trimmed by 0 bases and J by 7 bases, leaving 10 bases between them. On this clone itself: Antigen specificity is unknown.

Sequencing used naive CD4+ T cells from blood. The source of this sequence is a man in his thirties or forties in good health. The chain employs TRBV27 and TRBJ2-7, with D possibly matching TRBD2 (6 bases). The DNA for the CDR3 is TGTGCCAGCAGTTTATCGGTGGGGGGAGAGCAGTACGTC. Translating it yields CASSLSVGGEQYV.